A single sample is the source of the 10 T cell receptor beta chains below, sequenced in a study of shared clonotypes between healthy human individuals. Profiling relied on immunoSEQ multiplex PCR, and the TCRdb table lists in-frame clones only, not all of them. The data show about 79,000 clones, about 61% seen once. The material sequenced was memory CD8+ T cells sorted from blood. Sample subset: CD45RO+ cells pooled with CCR7-negative TemRA cells. The receptors derive from a man aged 25-45 years in good health.

The chain uses TRBV19 and TRBJ2-2; D possibly corresponds to TRBD1 (6 bases). V was pared by 0 bases and J by 3 bases, with 17 bases between. Germline CDR1 is LNHDA and CDR2 is SQIVND (reference sequence). The CDR3 totals 18 residues. The DNA of the CDR3 is TGTGCCAGTAGTATAGATCCCCGGACAGAGAGAGACACCGGGGAGCTGTTTTTT. It yields the protein CASSIDPRTERDTGELFF.

V gene TRBV5-7 combines with J gene TRBJ1-2; the D gene is possibly TRBD1 (5 bases). TRBV5-7 counts as an open reading frame of uncertain function. Trimming took 5 bases from V and 0 from J, leaving 11 bases between them. CDR3 length: 14 residues. The DNA of the CDR3 is TGTGCCAGCAGTTCGACAGCGTCTAACTATGGCTACACCTTC. It is translated as CASSSTASNYGYTF.

The chain links TRBV7-6 to TRBJ2-7; a possible D gene is TRBD2 (7 bases). From germline, CDR1 is SGHVS and CDR2 FNYEAQ. V was pared by 1 base and J by 4 bases, with 17 bases between. CDR3 size: 16 residues. The CDR3 sequence is CASSLGAAGASYEQYF. In nucleotides, the CDR3 is TGTGCCAGCAGCTTAGGGGCGGCGGGGGCTTCTTACGAGCAGTACTTC.

The chain carries TRBV2 and TRBJ2-7; D is possibly TRBD2 (6 bases). From germline, CDR1 is SNHLY and CDR2 FYNNEI. This CDR3 contains 16 residues. Trimming shortened V by 0 bases and J by 3 bases, and 15 bases separated the two germline ends. CDR3 loop: CASSEADGGRSYEQYF. For the CDR3, the DNA is TGTGCCAGCAGTGAAGCCGACGGGGGACGGAGCTACGAGCAGTACTTC.

This clone came up a few times. The chain recombines TRBV7-9 with TRBJ2-7, with no clear D. Germline CDR1 SEHNR, CDR2 FQNEAQ (reference sequence). This CDR3 has 11 amino acids. With 5 bases removed from V and 7 bases from J, the gap between germline ends came to 9 bases. The CDR3 loop is CASSAAVEQYF. CDR3 in DNA: TGTGCCAGCAGCGCGGCGGTGGAGCAGTACTTC.

The chain joins TRBV6-1 to TRBJ2-1; D is uncertain. V dropped 0 bases and J dropped 2 bases, with 14 bases sitting between them. The germline gives CDR1 MNHNS, CDR2 SASEGT. The CDR3 contains 17 residues. The chain's CDR3 is CASSEAMASPTYNEQFF. For the CDR3, the DNA is TGTGCCAGCAGTGAAGCAATGGCCAGCCCTACCTACAATGAGCAGTTCTTC.

This clone was seen repeatedly, ten times or more. The chain combines TRBV25-1 with TRBJ2-1; TRBD2 aligns across 8 bases. V lost 2 bases, J lost 4 bases, and 7 bases stayed unmatched. Germline V lookup: CDR1 MGHDK, CDR2 SYGVNS. CDR3 length: 16 residues. The CDR3 region is CASSEPTSGHYNEQFF. CDR3 bases: TGTGCCAGCAGTGAACCCACTAGCGGTCATTACAATGAGCAGTTCTTC.

The chain joins TRBV14 to TRBJ2-6; the D gene is possibly TRBD1 (5 bases). Germline V lookup: CDR1 SGHDN, CDR2 FVKESK. CDR3 length: 13 amino acids. Trimming left V 6 bases short and J 13 bases short, with 16 bases between. The CDR3 DNA is TGTGCCAGCAGTCTCGCAGGGTCCCTAGTCCTGACTTTC. It is translated as CASSLAGSLVLTF.

J is TRBJ2-7 and V is TRBV4-1; a possible D gene is TRBD1 (6 bases). Germline CDR1 and CDR2: MGHRA and YSYEKL. The V end lost 0 bases, the J end lost 3 bases, and 12 bases lay between the germline ends. The length of the CDR3 is 15 residues. The CDR3 coding sequence is TGCGCCAGCAGCCAAGAGTCAGGGGAGCACTACGAGCAGTACTTC. Its translation: CASSQESGEHYEQYF.

This clone showed up just a few times. This rearrangement joins TRBV7-8 to TRBJ1-2, with D maybe TRBD1 (6 bases). The V end lost 1 base, the J end lost 6 bases, and 12 bases lay between the germline ends. In germline, CDR1 is SGHVS, CDR2 FQNEAQ. CDR3 length: 14 residues. The CDR3 is CASSLGVAGDGYTF. Written as DNA, the CDR3 is TGTGCCAGCAGCTTAGGTGTGGCAGGGGATGGCTACACCTTC.